This TCR beta chain derives from a study of blood T cell repertoires in COVID-19. J gave up 10 bases and V 0 bases, and 11 bases lay outside the gene matches. There are 16 residues in the CDR3. Profiled with immunoSEQ multiplex PCR; TCRdb holds only in-frame clones, not every one. The sample lists 150,000 to 200,000 clones, less than 90% occurring once. Specimen: PBMCs or T cells enriched from blood (not recorded which). The gene calls are TRBV5-3 and TRBJ1-1, with 11 bases fitting TRBD1. TRBV5-3 falls under the ORF class, with uncertain function. The clonotype comes from a human donor with acute COVID-19. The donor label of this sample is uncertain. The DNA of the CDR3 is TGTGCCAGAAGCTTGGCCCGGGGACAGGGGGTACTTGGAGCTTTCTTT. Protein product: CARSLARGQGVLGAFF.